This T cell receptor beta chain emerged from a study of blood T cells in healthy people across ages. This clonotype showed up just a few times. CDR3 length equals 13 residues. Germline values: CDR1 SGHVS, CDR2 FNYEAQ. V lost 5 bases to trimming and J lost 3 bases, with 7 bases between them. A second roughly 6 to 11 cycle PCR used barcoded and J-beta primers. Each CDR3 protein gets one entry after TCRdb re-called the 5' RACE reads with MiXCR. Of some 760,000 distinct CDR3 sequences listed, 20% to 30% are singletons. The sample was also reused in another study, on T cells of mothers and their children. From that study: Thymic selection molds TCR recombination output in much the same way for related pairs as for unrelated pairs.

This sequence joins TRBV7-6 and TRBJ2-2, with unresolved D. The sequence came from a boy aged 5-17 years in good health. Sequencing input: blood. CDR3 loop: CASSRYHTGELFF. DNA for the CDR3: TGTGCCAGCAGCCGGTATCACACCGGGGAGCTGTTTTTT.